This T cell receptor beta chain comes out of a study of beta chain features in type 1 diabetes. About the study: All samples combined gave 95 million to 130 million sorted cells for examination.

The CDR3 runs 14 residues. The V end lost 7 bases, the J end lost 4 bases, and 14 bases lay between the germline ends. CDR1 and CDR2 from the germline V gene are LNHDA and SQIVND (reference sequence). A remark on this clone: Its antigen is not identified.

Study-wide points: Cells with high TCR expression could be over-represented by cDNA sequencing. Patients showed naive, central memory and Treg TCRB repertoires that appeared more similar than those of healthy donors. Researchers report that Type 1 diabetes patients had moderately but significantly shorter TCRB CDR3s across all four CD4+ subsets.

The sequenced template was cDNA made from the entire isolated RNA. The read count averaged around 4 million across naive, central memory and regulatory T cell samples. Produced via immunoSEQ multiplex PCR; TCRdb's table is partial and in-frame only. The sample yields around 650,000 clones, 9.5% to 15% seen once. V gene TRBV19 combines with J gene TRBJ1-3; D unresolved. Sequences were obtained from naive CD4+ T cells from blood. The origin of this receptor is a man aged 25 to 45 with type 1 diabetes. The CDR3 bases are TGTGCCAGTATTGAGGCAGCCGCAGGAAACACCATATATTTT. Translated: CASIEAAAGNTIYF.